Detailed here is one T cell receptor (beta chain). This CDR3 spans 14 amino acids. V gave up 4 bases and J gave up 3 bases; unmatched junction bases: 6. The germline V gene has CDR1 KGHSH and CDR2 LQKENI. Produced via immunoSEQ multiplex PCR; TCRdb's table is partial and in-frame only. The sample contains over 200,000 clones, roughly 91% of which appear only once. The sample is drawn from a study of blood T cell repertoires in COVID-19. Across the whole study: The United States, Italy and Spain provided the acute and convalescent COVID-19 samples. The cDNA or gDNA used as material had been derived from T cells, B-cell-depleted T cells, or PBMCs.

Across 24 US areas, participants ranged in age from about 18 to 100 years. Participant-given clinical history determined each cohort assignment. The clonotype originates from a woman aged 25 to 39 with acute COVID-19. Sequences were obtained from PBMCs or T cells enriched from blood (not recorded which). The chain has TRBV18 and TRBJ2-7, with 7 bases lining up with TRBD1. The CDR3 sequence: CASSQSGTDYEQYF. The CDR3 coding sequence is TGTGCCAGCTCACAATCCGGGACAGACTACGAGCAGTACTTC.